This is a list of T cell receptor beta chains from one sample in a study of blood T cell repertoires in COVID-19. The repertoire was sequenced with immunoSEQ multiplex PCR; TCRdb's copy has only in-frame clones and lacks some. This sample has 75,000 to 95,000 clones, with about 87% found just once. Sequencing input: peripheral blood. The receptors stem from a man aged 45-65 years with active COVID-19. The CDR3 runs from the conserved cysteine through the conserved F or W. Each record gives: D gene, J gene, V gene, clone size, CDR3 DNA, CDR3 protein. The D gene is left open where the match is weak. Only some rows state a clone size, as once, few, many or a class for expanded clones.

TRBD2,TRBJ2-2,TRBV11-2,NA,TGTGCCAGCAGCCCGATCCTAGCGGGAGTTCCCGGGGAGCTGTTTTTT,CASSPILAGVPGELFF
NA,TRBJ1-2,TRBV12-3/TRBV12-4,NA,TGTGCCAGCAGTTCGGTAGCGTCCTATGGCTACACCTTC,CASSSVASYGYTF
NA,TRBJ1-5,TRBV30,once,TGTGCCTGGAGTTTAGGGAGAGGGCAGCCCCAGCATTTT,CAWSLGRGQPQHF
NA,TRBJ2-1,TRBV13,medium-sized,TGTGCCAGCAGCCCCGGGGTAGGCTCCTACAATGAGCAGTTCTTC,CASSPGVGSYNEQFF
NA,TRBJ1-2,TRBV28,NA,TGTGCCAGCAGAAGGGGATATGGCTACACCTTC,CASRRGYGYTF
NA,TRBJ2-3,TRBV5-4,NA,TGTGCCAGCAGCTTCTACACAGATACGCAGTATTTT,CASSFYTDTQYF
TRBD1,TRBJ2-7,TRBV27,NA,TGTGCCAGCAGTTACCAGACAGGGGGCAACTACGAGCAGTACTTC,CASSYQTGGNYEQYF
NA,TRBJ1-2,TRBV14,NA,TGTGCCAGCAGCCAAGTAGAAGTGTATGGCTACACCTTC,CASSQVEVYGYTF
NA,TRBJ2-6,TRBV4-1,NA,TGCGCCAGCAGCCCCGACAATTCTGGGGCCAACGTCCTGACTTTC,CASSPDNSGANVLTF
TRBD1,TRBJ1-2,TRBV19,NA,TGTGCCAGTAGCCCACGGGGACAGGGCTATGGCTACACCTTC,CASSPRGQGYGYTF
NA,TRBJ2-7,TRBV5-4,NA,TGTGCCAGCAGCAGGGGCGGTGACGTTATGTACGAGCAGTACTTC,CASSRGGDVMYEQYF
NA,TRBJ2-7,TRBV28,NA,TGTGCCACCAGGGTGCAGGCCTACGAGCAGTACTTC,CATRVQAYEQYF
TRBD2,TRBJ2-1,TRBV7-3,NA,TGTGCCAGCAGCTTGATTGGTGTGGCGGGAGGGACCAGAAATGAGCAGTTCTTC,CASSLIGVAGGTRNEQFF
NA,TRBJ1-6,TRBV5-1,NA,TGCGCCAGCAGTGGCGGGGCCCTAGGTCACTCACCCCTCCACTTT,CASSGGALGHSPLHF
NA,TRBJ2-3,TRBV7-8,NA,TGTGCCAGCAGCTTAGGGCCCTTCACAGATACGCAGTATTTT,CASSLGPFTDTQYF
TRBD1,TRBJ1-1,TRBV28,once,TGTGCCAGCAGCAGGACAGGGAACACTGAAGCTTTCTTT,CASSRTGNTEAFF
NA,TRBJ1-4,TRBV5-1,NA,TGCGCCAGCAGACCCCCAGGGGCGGTTAATGAAAAACTGTTTTTT,CASRPPGAVNEKLFF
NA,TRBJ1-1,TRBV6-5,once,TGTGCCAGCAGTCAAACCCCACAGGGCCTGGGGGCTTTCTTT,CASSQTPQGLGAFF
TRBD1,TRBJ1-2,TRBV24-1,NA,TGTGCCACCAGTGGCCTACAGGGGGCGTACTATGGCTACACCTTC,CATSGLQGAYYGYTF
TRBD1,TRBJ2-2,TRBV7-6,NA,TGTGCCAGCAGTCACAGGGGTCTGAACACCGGGGAGCTGTTTTTT,CASSHRGLNTGELFF
NA,TRBJ1-6,TRBV16,NA,TGTGCCAGCAGCCAATCTCCGGGACACCGTCTCGAACCCTATAATTCACCCCTCCACTTT,CASSQSPGHRLEPYNSPLHF
NA,TRBJ2-5,TRBV5-4,NA,TGTGCCAGCAGCTTGGTTAGCGGCGAAGAGACCCAGTACTTC,CASSLVSGEETQYF
NA,TRBJ1-3,TRBV7-9,NA,TGTGCCAGCAGCTCCCCTTTCCTGACAGGTCTCTCTGGAAACACCATATATTTT,CASSSPFLTGLSGNTIYF
NA,TRBJ1-1,TRBV6-1,NA,TGTGCCAGCAGAGAAGGGGGAGGCCAGAAGGCTTTCTTT,CASREGGGQKAFF
NA,TRBJ2-7,TRBV7-9,few,TGTGCCAGCAGCTTAGGAGGGCAGACCTACGAGCAGTACTTC,CASSLGGQTYEQYF
NA,TRBJ2-7,TRBV30,NA,TGTGCCTGGAGTGTGCCCCCGGGAGAGCAGTACTTC,CAWSVPPGEQYF
NA,TRBJ1-1,TRBV19,NA,TGTGCCAGTAGTATCGAGGGAGGGACTGAAGCTTTCTTT,CASSIEGGTEAFF
NA,TRBJ1-1,TRBV3-1/TRBV3-2,NA,TGTGCCAGCAGCGGTCCCCGTACGGGGAGCACTGAAGCTTTCTTT,CASSGPRTGSTEAFF
TRBD2,TRBJ2-1,TRBV24-1,once,TGTGCCACCAGTGACGTAACTGGGACTAGCGGGAGGCCATCATCCTACAATGAGCAGTTCTTC,CATSDVTGTSGRPSSYNEQFF
TRBD1,TRBJ2-1,TRBV11-1,NA,TGTGCCAGCAGCTTAGCAATACGAGACAGGGGTAATGAGCAGTTCTTC,CASSLAIRDRGNEQFF
NA,TRBJ1-6,TRBV27,NA,TGTGCCAGCAGGGGCGCTGCTTCGAATTCACCCCTCCACTTT,CASRGAASNSPLHF
TRBD2,TRBJ2-2,TRBV28,NA,TGTGCCAGCAGTTTAGCGGGGGGGCTCACCGGGGAGCTGTTTTTT,CASSLAGGLTGELFF
NA,TRBJ2-1,TRBV15,few,TGTGCCACCAGCAGAGAGGCTTCCTACAATGAGCAGTTCTTC,CATSREASYNEQFF
TRBD1,TRBJ2-2,TRBV10-3,once,TGTGCCATCAGTGGAAGGGGGACAGGCGAGGCGGGGGAGCTGTTTTTT,CAISGRGTGEAGELFF
TRBD1,TRBJ1-6,TRBV7-9,NA,TGTGCCAGCAGCTCAAAAACCCGGGACAGGTGGGATTCACCCCTCCACTTT,CASSSKTRDRWDSPLHF
NA,TRBJ2-3,TRBV3-1/TRBV3-2,NA,TGTGCCAGCAGCCAAGGGGGACTTTACACAGATACGCAGTATTTT,CASSQGGLYTDTQYF
TRBD1,TRBJ1-5,TRBV6-2/TRBV6-3,few,TGTGCCAGCAGTCCCAGAGGACAGGGCTTTCAGCCCCAGCATTTT,CASSPRGQGFQPQHF